The 13 T cell receptor beta chains below come from one sample, sequenced in a study of shared clonotypes between healthy human individuals. Positively selected for CCR7, the CD45RO-negative cells used as naive CD8 cells excluded terminally differentiated effector memory CD45RA+ cells. The protocol was immunoSEQ multiplex PCR, while the TCRdb copy is restricted to in-frame clones and leaves out a portion. The table includes about 2.2 million clones, around 93% detected once. Sequencing was done on a sample of naive CD8+ T cells from PBMCs. The receptors shown here come from a man aged 18 to 35 in good health. Some clones in this sample may be carry-over from other donors' samples.

This chain uses TRBV28 with TRBJ1-6; 7 bases fit TRBD1. Per germline, CDR1 MDHEN and CDR2 SYDVKM. J gave up 7 bases and V 5 bases, and 11 bases lay outside the gene matches. This CDR3 is 16 amino acids long. CDR3 DNA: TGTGCCAGCAGTACCGGGACAGCATGGGGCAATTCACCCCTCCACTTT. Protein sequence: CASSTGTAWGNSPLHF.

V gene TRBV7-6 combines with J gene TRBJ1-1; 7 bases are a match to TRBD1. The CDR3 is 16 residues long. Germline-derived CDR1 and CDR2 are SGHVS and FNYEAQ. The trim removed 1 base at V and 1 base at J, leaving 6 bases unmatched. CDR3 sequence: CASSLGYGTANTEAFF. The CDR3, as DNA: TGTGCCAGCAGCTTAGGCTACGGGACAGCGAACACTGAAGCTTTCTTT.

J is TRBJ1-5 and V is TRBV7-8, with D perhaps TRBD1 (6 bases). V gave up 2 bases and J gave up 5 bases, with 16 bases separating them. CDR1 and CDR2 from the germline V gene are SGHVS and FQNEAQ. The CDR3 has 16 amino acids. The CDR3 sequence: CASSLRAGGLDQPQHF. In nucleotides, the CDR3 is TGTGCCAGCAGCTTACGTGCGGGGGGCTTAGATCAGCCCCAGCATTTT.

The CDR3 nucleotides read TGTGCCAGCAGGGAACGGGGCGGGGAGGAGCTGTTTTTT. Protein sequence: CASRERGGEELFF. The V gene is TRBV7-9, the J gene TRBJ2-2; D perhaps matches TRBD2 (6 bases). V was cut by 6 bases and J by 10 bases, with 15 bases left in between. In germline, CDR1 is SEHNR, CDR2 FQNEAQ (reference sequence). This CDR3 comprises 13 residues.

This clone showed up just once. A clone one base away is much larger, so this may be a read error. The gene calls are TRBV7-6 and TRBJ2-7, with 7 bases lining up with TRBD2. Trimming removed 2 bases from V and 3 bases from J; junction bases left unmatched: 1. There are 13 residues in the CDR3. Germline V CDR1 and CDR2: SGHVS, FNYEAQ. DNA for the CDR3: TGTGCCAGCAGCTTATGGGACTACTACGAGCAGTACTTC. Amino acids: CASSLWDYYEQYF.

The chain recombines TRBV29-1 with TRBJ2-7; a possible D gene is TRBD1 (6 bases). Trimming shortened V by 5 bases and J by 1 base, and 9 bases separated the two germline ends. The germline CDR1 and CDR2 sequences are SQVTM and ANQGSEA. The CDR3 is made up of 12 amino acids. The CDR3 sequence: CSVIGQSYEQYF. DNA for the CDR3: TGCAGCGTTATCGGACAGTCCTACGAGCAGTACTTC.

The V gene is TRBV7-6, the J gene TRBJ2-4; D not resolved. Germline V gene lookup returns CDR1 SGHVS and CDR2 FNYEAQ. The CDR3 covers 17 residues. V was shortened by 5 bases and J by 0 bases, with 17 bases between the two germline ends. The CDR3 bases are TGTGCCAGCAGCCCCGCCGGGCCGGTAGTAGCCAAAAACATTCAGTACTTC. Translated, it gives CASSPAGPVVAKNIQYF.

In this sample, this clone turned up once. The chain has TRBV30 and TRBJ2-7; 7 bases match TRBD1. The CDR3 has 15 residues. V lost 3 bases and J lost 0; bases outside the gene matches: 8. The germline V gene has CDR1 GTSNPN and CDR2 SVGIG (reference sequence). The CDR3 DNA sequence: TGTGCCTGGAGAGCCGAGACAGGGAGCTCCTACGAGCAGTACTTC. This encodes CAWRAETGSSYEQYF.

The V call is TRBV6-6, the J call TRBJ1-5, with no clear D. The germline gives CDR1 MNHNY, CDR2 SVGAGI (reference sequence). There are 14 residues in the CDR3. V lost 6 bases and J lost 2, with 11 bases in between. CDR3 sequence reads: CASSATWGNQPQHF. As DNA, the CDR3 is TGTGCCAGCAGCGCCACCTGGGGCAATCAGCCCCAGCATTTT.

The chain has TRBV28 and TRBJ1-1, with 11 bases matching TRBD1. Unmatched junction bases numbered 6, after V lost 5 bases and J lost 1 base. The CDR3 consists of 16 residues. Germline V gene sequence: CDR1 MDHEN, CDR2 SYDVKM. CDR3 in amino acids: CASSPHGTGGNTEAFF. CDR3 bases: TGTGCCAGCAGTCCCCACGGGACAGGGGGGAACACTGAAGCTTTCTTT.

In this sample, this clone turned up once. At the DNA level, this CDR3 is encoded by other sequences in the same sample as well. The CDR3 protein is CASSLQGLNTEAFF. In nucleotides, the CDR3 is TGTGCCAGCAGTCTACAGGGACTGAACACTGAAGCTTTCTTT. J is TRBJ1-1 and V is TRBV27, with D perhaps matching TRBD1 (6 bases). CDR3 length: 14 amino acids. Per germline, CDR1 MNHEY and CDR2 SMNVEV (reference sequence). Deletions cut 5 bases from V and 0 bases from J, with 10 bases between.

This chain connects TRBV9 to TRBJ1-1, with TRBD1 as a possible D gene (5 bases). Deletions cut 0 bases from V and 2 bases from J, with 14 bases between. The CDR3 covers 16 residues. Germline CDR1 is SGDLS and CDR2 is YYNGEE. The CDR3 here is CASSVVQGSPNTEAFF. The CDR3 DNA follows: TGTGCCAGCAGCGTAGTGCAGGGATCCCCAAACACTGAAGCTTTCTTT.

The chain uses TRBV6-7 and TRBJ2-3; possibly TRBD2 for D (6 bases). TRBV6-7 is recorded as an ORF, its role being uncertain. V was shortened by 2 bases and J by 4 bases, with 22 bases between the two germline ends. The length of the CDR3 is 18 residues. This CDR3 is CASSYGVFPGDRADTQYF. The CDR3 bases are TGTGCCAGCAGTTACGGGGTATTTCCGGGAGACCGGGCAGATACGCAGTATTTT.